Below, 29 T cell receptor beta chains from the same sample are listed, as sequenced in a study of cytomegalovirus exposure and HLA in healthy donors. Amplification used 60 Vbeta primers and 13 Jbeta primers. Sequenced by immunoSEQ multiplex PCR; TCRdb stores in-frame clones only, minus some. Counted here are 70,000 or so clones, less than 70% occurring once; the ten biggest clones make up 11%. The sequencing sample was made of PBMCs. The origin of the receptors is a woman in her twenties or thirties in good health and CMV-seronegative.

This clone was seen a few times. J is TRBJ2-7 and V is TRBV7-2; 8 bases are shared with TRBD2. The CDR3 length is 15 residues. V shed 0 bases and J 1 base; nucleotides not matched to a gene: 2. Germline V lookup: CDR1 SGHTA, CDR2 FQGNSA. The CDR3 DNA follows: TGTGCCAGCAGCTTAGCTGCGGGGGGATCCTACGAGCAGTACTTC. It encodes CASSLAAGGSYEQYF.

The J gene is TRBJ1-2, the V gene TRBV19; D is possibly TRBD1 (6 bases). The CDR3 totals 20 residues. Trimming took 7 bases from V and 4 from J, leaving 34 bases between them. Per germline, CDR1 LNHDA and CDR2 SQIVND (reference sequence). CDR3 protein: CASTDSGKLGVGQRVYGYTF. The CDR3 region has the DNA TGTGCCAGTACCGATAGTGGTAAATTGGGAGTAGGACAGCGAGTCTATGGCTACACCTTC.

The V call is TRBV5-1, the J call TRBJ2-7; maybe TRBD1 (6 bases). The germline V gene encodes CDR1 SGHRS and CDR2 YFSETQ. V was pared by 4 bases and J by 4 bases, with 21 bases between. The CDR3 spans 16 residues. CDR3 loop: CASSDRSQLGGYEQYF. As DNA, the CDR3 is TGCGCCAGCAGCGACAGGAGTCAATTAGGGGGTTACGAGCAGTACTTC.

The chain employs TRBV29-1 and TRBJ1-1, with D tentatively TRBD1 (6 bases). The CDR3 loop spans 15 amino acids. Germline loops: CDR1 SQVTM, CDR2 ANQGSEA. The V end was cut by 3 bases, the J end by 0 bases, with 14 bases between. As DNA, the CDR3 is TGCAGCGTTGATCGGCAGGGGACCATGAACACTGAAGCTTTCTTT. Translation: CSVDRQGTMNTEAFF.

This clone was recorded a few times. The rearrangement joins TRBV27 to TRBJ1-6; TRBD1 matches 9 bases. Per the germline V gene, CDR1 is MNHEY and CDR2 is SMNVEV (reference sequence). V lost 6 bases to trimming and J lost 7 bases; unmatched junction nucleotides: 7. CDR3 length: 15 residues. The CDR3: CASRVHGQGNSPLHF. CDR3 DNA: TGTGCCAGCAGGGTACACGGACAGGGGAATTCACCCCTCCACTTT.

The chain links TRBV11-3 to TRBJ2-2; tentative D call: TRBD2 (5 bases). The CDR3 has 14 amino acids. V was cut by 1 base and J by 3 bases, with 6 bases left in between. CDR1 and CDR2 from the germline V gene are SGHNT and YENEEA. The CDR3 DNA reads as TGTGCCAGCAGCTTAGGGGAGTACACCGGGGAGCTGTTTTTT. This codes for CASSLGEYTGELFF.

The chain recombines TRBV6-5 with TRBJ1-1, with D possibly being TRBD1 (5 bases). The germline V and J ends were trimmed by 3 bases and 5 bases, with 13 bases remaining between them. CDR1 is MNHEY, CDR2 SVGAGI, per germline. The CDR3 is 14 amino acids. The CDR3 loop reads CASSYGRGWTEAFF. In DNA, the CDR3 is TGTGCCAGCAGTTATGGTCGGGGGTGGACTGAAGCTTTCTTT.

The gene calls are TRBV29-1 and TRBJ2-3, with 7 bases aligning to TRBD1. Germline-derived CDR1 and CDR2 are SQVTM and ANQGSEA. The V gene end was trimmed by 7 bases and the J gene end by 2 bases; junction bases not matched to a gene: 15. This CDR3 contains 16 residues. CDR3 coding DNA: TGCAGCGCCCTCCACCGGGACAGACAATCCACAGATACGCAGTATTTT. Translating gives CSALHRDRQSTDTQYF.

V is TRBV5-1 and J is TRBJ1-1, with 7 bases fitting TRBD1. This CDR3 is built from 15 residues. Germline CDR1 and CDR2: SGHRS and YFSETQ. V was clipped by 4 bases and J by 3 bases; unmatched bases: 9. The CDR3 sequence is CASSPDRLRDTEAFF. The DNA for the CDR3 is TGCGCCAGCAGCCCGGACAGGCTGAGGGACACTGAAGCTTTCTTT.

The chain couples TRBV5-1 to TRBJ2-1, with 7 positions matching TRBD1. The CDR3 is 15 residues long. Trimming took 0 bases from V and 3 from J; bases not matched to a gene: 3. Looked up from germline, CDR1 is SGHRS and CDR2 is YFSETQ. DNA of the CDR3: TGCGCCAGCAGCTTGGGAGGGGGCGTCTACAATGAGCAGTTCTTC. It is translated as CASSLGGGVYNEQFF.

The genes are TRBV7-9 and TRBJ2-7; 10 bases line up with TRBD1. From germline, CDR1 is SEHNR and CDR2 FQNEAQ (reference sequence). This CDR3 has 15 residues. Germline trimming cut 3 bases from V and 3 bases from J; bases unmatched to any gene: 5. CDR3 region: CASSLDRDRGYEQYF. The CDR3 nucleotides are TGTGCCAGCAGCTTGGACCGGGACAGGGGCTACGAGCAGTACTTC. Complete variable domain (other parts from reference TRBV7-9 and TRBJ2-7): DTGVSQNPRHKITKRGQNVTFRCDPISEHNRLYWYRQTLGQGPEFLTYFQNEAQLEKSRLLSDRFSAERPKGSFSTLEIQRTEQGDSAMYLCASSLDRDRGYEQYFGPGTRLTVT.

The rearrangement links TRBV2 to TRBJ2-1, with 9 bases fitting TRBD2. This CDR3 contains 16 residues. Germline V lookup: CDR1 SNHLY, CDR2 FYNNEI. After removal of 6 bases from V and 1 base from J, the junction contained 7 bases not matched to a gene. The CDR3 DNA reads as TGTGCCAGCAGACCGAGCGGGGGGCAGTCCTACAATGAGCAGTTCTTC. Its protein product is CASRPSGGQSYNEQFF.

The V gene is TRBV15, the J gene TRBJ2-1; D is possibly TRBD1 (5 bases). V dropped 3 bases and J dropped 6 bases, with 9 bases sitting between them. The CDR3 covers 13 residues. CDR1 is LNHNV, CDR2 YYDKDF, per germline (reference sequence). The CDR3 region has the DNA TGTGCCACCAGCAGGGATCAGGGCAATGAGCAGTTCTTC. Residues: CATSRDQGNEQFF.

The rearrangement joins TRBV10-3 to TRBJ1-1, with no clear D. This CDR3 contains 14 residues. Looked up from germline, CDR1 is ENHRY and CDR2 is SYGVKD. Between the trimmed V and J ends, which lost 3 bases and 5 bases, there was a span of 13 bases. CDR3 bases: TGTGCCATCAGTGATGACGCAGACTATACTGAAGCTTTCTTT. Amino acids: CAISDDADYTEAFF.

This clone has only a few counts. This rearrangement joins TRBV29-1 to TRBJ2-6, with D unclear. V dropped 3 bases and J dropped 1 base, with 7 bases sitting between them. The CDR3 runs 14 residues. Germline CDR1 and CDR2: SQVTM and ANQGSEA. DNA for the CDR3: TGCAGCGTTGATCAACAGTCTGGGGCCAACGTCCTGACTTTC. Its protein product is CSVDQQSGANVLTF.

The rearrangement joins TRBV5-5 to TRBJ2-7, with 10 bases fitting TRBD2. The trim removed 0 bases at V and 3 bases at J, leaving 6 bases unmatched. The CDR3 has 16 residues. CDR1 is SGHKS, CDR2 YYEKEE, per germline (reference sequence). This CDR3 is CASSLARTSGLYEQYF. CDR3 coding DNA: TGTGCCAGCAGCTTGGCTCGGACTAGCGGACTCTACGAGCAGTACTTC.

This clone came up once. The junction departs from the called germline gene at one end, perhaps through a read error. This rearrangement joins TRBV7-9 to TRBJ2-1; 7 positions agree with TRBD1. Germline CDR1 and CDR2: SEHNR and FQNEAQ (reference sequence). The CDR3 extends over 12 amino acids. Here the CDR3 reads CSSSSTGNEQFF. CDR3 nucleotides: TGTTCCAGCAGCTCGACAGGGAATGAGCAGTTCTTC.

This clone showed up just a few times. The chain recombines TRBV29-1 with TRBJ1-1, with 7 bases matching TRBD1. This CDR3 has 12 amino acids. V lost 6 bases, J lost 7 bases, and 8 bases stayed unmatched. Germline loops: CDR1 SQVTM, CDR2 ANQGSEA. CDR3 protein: CSVIGQALEAFF. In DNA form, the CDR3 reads TGCAGCGTCATAGGACAGGCCCTTGAAGCTTTCTTT.

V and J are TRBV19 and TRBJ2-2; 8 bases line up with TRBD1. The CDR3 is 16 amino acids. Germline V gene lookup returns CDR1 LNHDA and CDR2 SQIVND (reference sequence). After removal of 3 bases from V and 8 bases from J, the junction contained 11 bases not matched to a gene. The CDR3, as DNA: TGTGCCAGTAGTATTGGACAGGGTGCCGGTTCGGGGGAGCTGTTTTTT. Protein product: CASSIGQGAGSGELFF.

The CDR3 DNA is TGCGCCAGCAGCTTGGCACAGGTGGATAATTCACCCCTCCACTTT. It yields the protein CASSLAQVDNSPLHF. This chain joins TRBV5-1 and TRBJ1-6, with D perhaps matching TRBD1 (5 bases). The germline V gene has CDR1 SGHRS and CDR2 YFSETQ. This CDR3 comprises 15 residues. V dropped 0 bases and J dropped 5 bases, with 9 bases sitting between them.

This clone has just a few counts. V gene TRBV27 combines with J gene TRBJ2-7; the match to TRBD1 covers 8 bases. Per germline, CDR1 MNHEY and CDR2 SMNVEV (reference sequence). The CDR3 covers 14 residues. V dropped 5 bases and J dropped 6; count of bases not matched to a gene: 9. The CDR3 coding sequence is TGTGCCAGCAGTCCCTGGGACAGGATGGTCGAGCAGTACTTC. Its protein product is CASSPWDRMVEQYF.

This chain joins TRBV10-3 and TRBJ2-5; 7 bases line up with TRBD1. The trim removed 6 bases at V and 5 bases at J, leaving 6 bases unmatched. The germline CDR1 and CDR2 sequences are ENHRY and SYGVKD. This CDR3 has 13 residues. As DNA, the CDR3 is TGTGCCATCAGGAGGGACAGTGGGGAGACCCAGTACTTC. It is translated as CAIRRDSGETQYF.

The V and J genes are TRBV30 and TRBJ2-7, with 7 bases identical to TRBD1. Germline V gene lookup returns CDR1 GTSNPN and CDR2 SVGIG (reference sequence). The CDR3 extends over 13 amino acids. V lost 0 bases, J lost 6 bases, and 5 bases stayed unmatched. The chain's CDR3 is CAWSVGQALEQYF. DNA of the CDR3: TGTGCCTGGAGTGTAGGACAGGCTCTCGAGCAGTACTTC.

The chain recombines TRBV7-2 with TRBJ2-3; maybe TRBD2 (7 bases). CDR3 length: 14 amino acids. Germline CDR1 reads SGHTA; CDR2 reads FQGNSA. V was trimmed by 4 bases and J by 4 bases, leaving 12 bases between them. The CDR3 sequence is CASSYEGGPDTQYF. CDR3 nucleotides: TGTGCCAGCAGCTACGAGGGGGGGCCAGATACGCAGTATTTT.

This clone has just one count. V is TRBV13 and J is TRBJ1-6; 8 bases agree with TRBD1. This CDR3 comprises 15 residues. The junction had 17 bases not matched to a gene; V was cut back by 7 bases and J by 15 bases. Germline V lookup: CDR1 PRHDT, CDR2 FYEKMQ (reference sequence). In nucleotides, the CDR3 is TGTGCCAGCACCCAGGGCCGGACAGGGAATTTGGGCCTCCACTTT. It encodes CASTQGRTGNLGLHF.

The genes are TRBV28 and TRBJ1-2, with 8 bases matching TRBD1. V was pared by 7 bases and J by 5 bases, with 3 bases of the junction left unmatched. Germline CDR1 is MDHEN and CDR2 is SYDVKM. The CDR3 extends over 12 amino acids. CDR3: CASITGGYGYTF. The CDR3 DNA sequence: TGTGCCAGCATTACAGGGGGATATGGCTACACCTTC.

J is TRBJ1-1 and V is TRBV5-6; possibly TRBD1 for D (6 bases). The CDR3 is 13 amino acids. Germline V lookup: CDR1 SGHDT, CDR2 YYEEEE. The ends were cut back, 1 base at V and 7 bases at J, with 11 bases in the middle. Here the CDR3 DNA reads TGTGCCAGCAGCTTGATTGGGACAAATGAAGCTTTCTTT. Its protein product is CASSLIGTNEAFF.

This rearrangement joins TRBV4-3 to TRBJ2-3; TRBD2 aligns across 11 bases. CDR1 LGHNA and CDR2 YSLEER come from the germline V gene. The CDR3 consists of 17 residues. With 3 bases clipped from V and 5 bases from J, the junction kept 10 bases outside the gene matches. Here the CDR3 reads CASSQTPPSGGRDTQYF. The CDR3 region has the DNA TGCGCCAGCAGCCAGACCCCCCCTAGCGGGGGGCGAGATACGCAGTATTTT.

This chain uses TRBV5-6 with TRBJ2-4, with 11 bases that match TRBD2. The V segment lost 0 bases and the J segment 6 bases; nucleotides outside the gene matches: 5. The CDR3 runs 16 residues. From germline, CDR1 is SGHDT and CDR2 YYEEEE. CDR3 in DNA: TGTGCCAGCAGCTTGGGACTAGCGGGGTCCAGAAACATTCAGTACTTC. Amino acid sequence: CASSLGLAGSRNIQYF.